The subject of this entry is one TCR beta chain. Its antigen is still unknown. TCRdb fed the PCR reads into MiXCR, producing one record per CDR3 protein. The sample consists of about 500,000 distinct CDR3 sequences, around 23% of them appearing once. The sample belongs to a study of molecular identifiers for immune sequencing clone quantification. Study-wide findings and caveats: Roughly 940,000 naive cells reportedly did not prevent detection of spiked Jurkat TCR RNA from one cell.

Sorting was used to obtain naive CD8 T cells (CD8+CD4-CCR7+CD45RA+). The CDR3 runs to 15 residues. Germline V CDR1 and CDR2: LGHNA, YSLEER. V dropped 0 bases and J dropped 2 bases, with 10 bases sitting between them. This receptor was identified in a human donor in good health. Some libraries in this study had Jurkat cell RNA spiked in. V is TRBV4-3 and J is TRBJ2-5; no clear D gene. Sequenced sample: naive CD8+ T cells from blood, with Jurkat cell RNA spiked in. The subset: FACS-sorted CD8+CD4-CCR7+CD45RA+ naive T cells. In DNA, the CDR3 is TGCGCCAGCAGCCAAGAGTACGAACCTCAAGAGACCCAGTACTTC. Translation gives CASSQEYEPQETQYF.